This T cell receptor (beta chain) was captured in a study of T cell clones after liver transplantation. In the study overall: Samples came from ITN030ST, which attempted immunosuppression withdrawal within 2 years of liver transplantation. TCRbeta sequencing after a pre-transplant mixed lymphocyte reaction identified graft-donor-reactive clones, later tracked in post-transplant blood.

Unstimulated PBMCs were sorted into CD3+CD4+ and CD3+CD8+ populations. Assay: immunoSEQ multiplex PCR; the TCRdb copy retains only in-frame clones and omits some. In the table there are 9,500 to 15,000 clones, roughly 74% of which are singletons. There are 14 residues in the CDR3. Germline values: CDR1 MGHRA, CDR2 YSYEKL. V lost 4 bases and J 6 bases, leaving 15 bases between the germline ends. This receptor was obtained from a human patient who received a liver transplant. Some of the T cells may derive from the graft donor. The rearrangement uses TRBV4-1 and TRBJ1-2, with D possibly TRBD1 on 5 matching bases. The sequencing here drew on CD8+ T cells from blood, taken at the 22-month timepoint. The CDR3 nucleotides are TGCGCCAGCAGCCCCCCAGGAGGGACCGATGGCTACACCTTC. This codes for CASSPPGGTDGYTF.